This T cell receptor (beta chain) stems from a study of human T cells and chemical hapten exposure (dated by TCRdb to 2020 to 2022). Regarding the study in general: For sensitization, 2% DPC in acetone was applied to a roughly 2 cm by roughly 2 cm area of upper inner arm skin. Weekly therapeutic DPC doses were additionally applied to the scalp of patients throughout the roughly 25-week study period. Patch testing was done on the upper back using Finn chambers containing 0.01% DPC, and results were scored after 6 days according to International Contact Dermatitis Research Group standards. Alopecia areata with under or over 50% scalp involvement, alopecia totalis and alopecia universalis were represented in the patient cohort, which was mostly female. Libraries were combined into a pool for sequencing, and differences in TCR yield between samples came mainly from small differences in library volumes within the pool. Peripheral blood TCR repertoire changes were tracked in vivo in alopecia patients during primary and secondary sensitization to the hapten diphenylcyclopropenone (DPC). Blood samples were taken from patients before sensitization (week 0) and then at 2, 6 and about 24 weeks after DPC sensitization. For TCR sequencing, blood came from over 25 alopecia patients at anywhere from one to four time points (pre-sensitization, 2, 6 and 24 weeks). What the work shows at the level of the full study, not this receptor alone: Significantly more large CDR3 similarity clusters were formed by expanded TCRs than by pre-sensitization or healthy control sets, consistent with antigen-driven responses. All patients had alopecia, a presumed autoimmune disease, so their immune response might differ from that of healthy individuals. A positive correlation was found between the number of PT1 expanded TCRs and patch test score, with significance reached at thresholds 8, 16 and 32 but not 4. No change with DPC sensitization was found in the number of TCRs above 1 in 1000 frequency, and no evidence of global repertoire structure alterations was found. After repeated subsampling, changes were observed in the strength of the expansion versus patch-test correlation and in the threshold at which the correlation became significant.

The time point label here, explained by the study, means: patch test 1, 2 weeks after DPC sensitization. Explained via the paper, the treatment or condition label denotes: therapeutic diphenylcyclopropenone sensitization with weekly scalp DPC. At every patch-test visit, the blood draw took place before the patch test was put on. Eligible patients were aged 18 to 70, diagnosed with alopecia, deemed suitable for DPC therapy, and excluded if pregnant. Total RNA was extracted from unfractionated whole blood collected in Tempus Blood RNA tubes. The CDR3, cysteine through phenylalanine, is 12 amino acids long. The CDR3 DNA has 36 bases and is translated from base 1. CDR1 SQVTM and CDR2 ANQGSEA were looked up in the germline V gene. A distance of 13 bases separates the germline ends of V and J, which lose 8 bases and 2 bases respectively. Libraries were made using RACE. Sequenced on a NextSeq 500. During library preparation, unique molecular identifiers were attached to individual cDNA molecules so that TCRs could be counted quantitatively and reproducibly. Each blood RNA sample was used to sequence both TCR alpha and TCR beta chains. As for the original processing: A median of around 96,000 TCRs per sample was observed, with a range of about 23,224 to 750,000. The Decombinator software suite was used to annotate V, J and CDR3 in the TCR reads. Every sample was subsampled to the same number of TCRs (28,000) for the PS versus PT1 abundance plots. Expanded TCRs were defined as absent before sensitization and observed at least eight times at the 2-week time point. The raw public reads went through TCRdb reprocessing: fastp at Q25, MiXCR clone calling, in-frame beta chains kept. Each entry is one CDR3 protein sequence, shown with its most common DNA and genes. The V and J calls come from TCRdb's annotation, not from the publication. The sample yields roughly 160,000 distinct CDR3 sequences; 13% to 15% were counted once. The top ten clones comprise 1.5% to 2% of the sample.

This clonotype was counted ten times or more. This clone's antigen is unknown. No much larger clonotype is one base removed from it; base qualities were not supplied. The sample here was whole blood, taken in connection with sensitization to the hapten diphenylcyclopropenone (DPC). This chain is built from TRBV29-1 and TRBJ2-7, with the D gene not confidently named. This sequence originates from a woman aged 25 to 39 with alopecia areata. Some clones in this sample may be carry-over from other donors' samples. CDR3 region: CSIRPDAYEQYF. In nucleotide form, the sequence is TGCAGCATTAGACCCGACGCCTACGAGCAGTACTTC.